This is a list of T cell receptor beta chains from one sample in a study of cytomegalovirus exposure and HLA in healthy donors. Data came from immunoSEQ multiplex PCR; TCRdb stores just in-frame clones and leaves some out. Here the sample spans 330,000 or so clones, more than 80% being singletons. Sequenced: PBMCs. All receptors derive from a woman aged 18-29 years in good health and CMV-seronegative. CDR3s include the opening cysteine and the closing phenylalanine or tryptophan. Each record gives: CDR3 DNA, CDR3 protein, V gene, clone size, D gene, J gene. The D gene is left open where the match is weak. Clone size is given for some rows only: seen once, a few or many times, or a class if the clone is expanded.

CDR3nt: TGTGCCAGCAGTCCTTGGGGCCTGGGAGGGCCGTCATACGAGCAGTACTTC
CDR3aa: CASSPWGLGGPSYEQYF
v_gene: TRBV11-2
abundance: NA
d_gene: TRBD2
j_gene: TRBJ2-7

CDR3nt: TGTGCCAGCAGTTACTCAACAGGACAGTACCTCTACGAGCAGTACTTC
CDR3aa: CASSYSTGQYLYEQYF
v_gene: TRBV6-5
abundance: NA
d_gene: NA
j_gene: TRBJ2-7

CDR3nt: TGTGCCAGCCGGACAGGGAGGTTCTACGAGCAGTACTTC
CDR3aa: CASRTGRFYEQYF
v_gene: TRBV28
abundance: NA
d_gene: TRBD1
j_gene: TRBJ2-7

CDR3nt: TGTGCCAGCAGTTCGGGACAGGAAGGGATCTACGAGCAGTACTTC
CDR3aa: CASSSGQEGIYEQYF
v_gene: TRBV28
abundance: NA
d_gene: TRBD1
j_gene: TRBJ2-7

CDR3nt: TGCGCCAGCAGCTTGAATAGGGGATACGAGCAGTACTTC
CDR3aa: CASSLNRGYEQYF
v_gene: TRBV5-1
abundance: NA
d_gene: NA
j_gene: TRBJ2-7

CDR3nt: TGTGCCATCAGTGATCGGGACAGGGAAAACGAGCAGTACTTC
CDR3aa: CAISDRDRENEQYF
v_gene: TRBV10-3
abundance: NA
d_gene: TRBD1
j_gene: TRBJ2-7

CDR3nt: TGTGCCAGTAACTACGGGGACAGGGCTGGCTACACCTTC
CDR3aa: CASNYGDRAGYTF
v_gene: TRBV19
abundance: NA
d_gene: TRBD1
j_gene: TRBJ1-2

CDR3nt: TGTGCCAGTAGGGGCAGGGACAGGGCTACCAATGAGCAGTTCTTC
CDR3aa: CASRGRDRATNEQFF
v_gene: TRBV19
abundance: NA
d_gene: TRBD1
j_gene: TRBJ2-1

CDR3nt: TGTGCCAGCACGGGGACAGGTGGGCGGGAGCTGTTTTTT
CDR3aa: CASTGTGGRELFF
v_gene: TRBV6-5
abundance: NA
d_gene: TRBD1
j_gene: TRBJ2-2

CDR3nt: TGTGCCAGCAGTTTTCTCGGGGAGCTGTTTTTT
CDR3aa: CASSFLGELFF
v_gene: TRBV28
abundance: NA
d_gene: NA
j_gene: TRBJ2-2

CDR3nt: TGTGCCAGCAGCTTATTACAGGGGGGGCATTATGGCTACACCTTC
CDR3aa: CASSLLQGGHYGYTF
v_gene: TRBV13
abundance: NA
d_gene: TRBD1
j_gene: TRBJ1-2

CDR3nt: TGCGCCAGCAGCCAAGAACAGGGTGGCTACACCTTC
CDR3aa: CASSQEQGGYTF
v_gene: TRBV4-1
abundance: NA
d_gene: NA
j_gene: TRBJ1-2

CDR3nt: TGTGCCAGCAGCCTTCGGGACTCCGGGGGAACCGGGGAGCTGTTTTTT
CDR3aa: CASSLRDSGGTGELFF
v_gene: TRBV2
abundance: NA
d_gene: NA
j_gene: TRBJ2-2

CDR3nt: TGCAGCGTTGAGCAGGGAAACACTGAAGCTTTCTTT
CDR3aa: CSVEQGNTEAFF
v_gene: TRBV29-1
abundance: NA
d_gene: NA
j_gene: TRBJ1-1

CDR3nt: TGTGCCAGCAGACTGGGTGACAGGCAGCCCCAGCATTTT
CDR3aa: CASRLGDRQPQHF
v_gene: TRBV6-5
abundance: NA
d_gene: NA
j_gene: TRBJ1-5

CDR3nt: TGTGCCAGCAGGGCCGGGACTAGCGACCACGATGAGCAGTTCTTC
CDR3aa: CASRAGTSDHDEQFF
v_gene: TRBV13
abundance: NA
d_gene: TRBD2
j_gene: TRBJ2-1

CDR3nt: TGCGCCAGCAGCAGTACAGGCTACGAGCAGTACTTC
CDR3aa: CASSSTGYEQYF
v_gene: TRBV5-1
abundance: NA
d_gene: NA
j_gene: TRBJ2-7

CDR3nt: TGTGCCAGCACTGACAGGAAAGAGACCCAGTACTTC
CDR3aa: CASTDRKETQYF
v_gene: TRBV6-6
abundance: NA
d_gene: NA
j_gene: TRBJ2-5

CDR3nt: TGTGCCAGCAGTGAAGGGGGACAGGTTTTGGGCTATGGCTACACCTTC
CDR3aa: CASSEGGQVLGYGYTF
v_gene: TRBV2
abundance: NA
d_gene: TRBD1
j_gene: TRBJ1-2

CDR3nt: TGTGCCAGCGGCGACAGGAGCTACGAGCAGTACTTC
CDR3aa: CASGDRSYEQYF
v_gene: TRBV6-5
abundance: NA
d_gene: NA
j_gene: TRBJ2-7

CDR3nt: TGCAGCGTCAACCGCAGGGGGTGGAATGAAAAACTGTTTTTT
CDR3aa: CSVNRRGWNEKLFF
v_gene: TRBV29-1
abundance: NA
d_gene: TRBD1
j_gene: TRBJ1-4

CDR3nt: TGTGCCAGCAGCCACCGTCCAGCAGATACGCAGTATTTT
CDR3aa: CASSHRPADTQYF
v_gene: TRBV27
abundance: NA
d_gene: NA
j_gene: TRBJ2-3

CDR3nt: TGTGCCAGCAGTCCCGATTACAGGGGAAGCACAGATACGCAGTATTTT
CDR3aa: CASSPDYRGSTDTQYF
v_gene: TRBV27
abundance: NA
d_gene: TRBD1
j_gene: TRBJ2-3

CDR3nt: TGTGCCAGCTTAATGTCTGGGGCCACGGGAGGCTATGGCTACACCTTC
CDR3aa: CASLMSGATGGYGYTF
v_gene: TRBV18
abundance: NA
d_gene: NA
j_gene: TRBJ1-2

CDR3nt: TGTGCCAGTAGCCACCCGGCGGATCTCTCCCAGGAGCAGTACTTC
CDR3aa: CASSHPADLSQEQYF
v_gene: TRBV19
abundance: once
d_gene: NA
j_gene: TRBJ2-7

CDR3nt: TGTGCCAGCAGCCCACCTAGCTACGGACAGGCCTACGAGCAGTACTTC
CDR3aa: CASSPPSYGQAYEQYF
v_gene: TRBV11-2
abundance: NA
d_gene: TRBD1
j_gene: TRBJ2-7

CDR3nt: TGTGCCAGTAGCAAAATCGACAGCAACTATGGCTACACCTTC
CDR3aa: CASSKIDSNYGYTF
v_gene: TRBV19
abundance: NA
d_gene: NA
j_gene: TRBJ1-2

CDR3nt: TGTGCCAGCACCCTAGCGGGAGGGACCGGGGAGCTGTTTTTT
CDR3aa: CASTLAGGTGELFF
v_gene: TRBV28
abundance: once
d_gene: TRBD2
j_gene: TRBJ2-2

CDR3nt: TGTGCCAGCAGCTCAGGGGTCTTTCAGCCCCAGCATTTT
CDR3aa: CASSSGVFQPQHF
v_gene: TRBV11-2
abundance: NA
d_gene: NA
j_gene: TRBJ1-5

CDR3nt: TGTGCCAGCAGCTTAGAGTTCAGCGGTGAGCAGTTCTTC
CDR3aa: CASSLEFSGEQFF
v_gene: TRBV7-3
abundance: NA
d_gene: NA
j_gene: TRBJ2-1

CDR3nt: TGTGCCAGCAGTTTATCGAGGGGGAGCTCCTACAATGAGCAGTTCTTC
CDR3aa: CASSLSRGSSYNEQFF
v_gene: TRBV27
abundance: NA
d_gene: NA
j_gene: TRBJ2-1

CDR3nt: TGTGCCAGCACCACAGCGGTGAACACTGAAGCTTTCTTT
CDR3aa: CASTTAVNTEAFF
v_gene: TRBV28
abundance: NA
d_gene: NA
j_gene: TRBJ1-1

CDR3nt: TGTGCCAGCAGTGAAGCGCTTAGGGAGTCCCGGTACGAGCAGTACTTC
CDR3aa: CASSEALRESRYEQYF
v_gene: TRBV6-1
abundance: NA
d_gene: NA
j_gene: TRBJ2-7

CDR3nt: TGTGCCATCAGCGGGTCCAACTGGTACCAAGAGACCCAGTACTTC
CDR3aa: CAISGSNWYQETQYF
v_gene: TRBV10-3
abundance: NA
d_gene: NA
j_gene: TRBJ2-5

CDR3nt: TGTGCCAGCAGCTCATGGACAGGTTATAGCAATCAGCCCCAGCATTTT
CDR3aa: CASSSWTGYSNQPQHF
v_gene: TRBV5-6
abundance: NA
d_gene: TRBD1
j_gene: TRBJ1-5

CDR3nt: TGTGCCAGCAGCTCGGGGGACAGCCTCTCTCTTGGCACAGATACGCAGTATTTT
CDR3aa: CASSSGDSLSLGTDTQYF
v_gene: TRBV5-4
abundance: NA
d_gene: NA
j_gene: TRBJ2-3

CDR3nt: TGTGCCAGTAGTATAAGCGGGGCCCCCTCTGGCTACACCTTC
CDR3aa: CASSISGAPSGYTF
v_gene: TRBV19
abundance: once
d_gene: NA
j_gene: TRBJ1-2

CDR3nt: TGTGCCAGCAGCCAAGGAGATGCTAATGAAAAACTGTTTTTT
CDR3aa: CASSQGDANEKLFF
v_gene: TRBV13
abundance: NA
d_gene: NA
j_gene: TRBJ1-4

CDR3nt: TGTGCCAGCAGTGACGGTTGGGAGCAGTACTTC
CDR3aa: CASSDGWEQYF
v_gene: TRBV2
abundance: NA
d_gene: NA
j_gene: TRBJ2-7

CDR3nt: TGTGCCAGCAGCCCCGCCCAGTCCAATCAGCCCCAGCATTTT
CDR3aa: CASSPAQSNQPQHF
v_gene: TRBV7-9
abundance: NA
d_gene: NA
j_gene: TRBJ1-5

CDR3nt: TGTGCCAGCAGCGCAGATGCTAGCGGCTCCCGGGAGACCCAGTACTTC
CDR3aa: CASSADASGSRETQYF
v_gene: TRBV7-2
abundance: once
d_gene: TRBD2
j_gene: TRBJ2-5

CDR3nt: TGCGCCAGCAGCGTTGAGGGTGTCGGGGCCAACGTCCTGACTTTC
CDR3aa: CASSVEGVGANVLTF
v_gene: TRBV4-3
abundance: NA
d_gene: NA
j_gene: TRBJ2-6

CDR3nt: TGTGCCAGCAGTTCAGGACAGGGGTGGGCCGGGGAGCTGTTTTTT
CDR3aa: CASSSGQGWAGELFF
v_gene: TRBV27
abundance: once
d_gene: TRBD1
j_gene: TRBJ2-2

CDR3nt: TGTGCTGTGGGGAGCGGGAGATCTTATGAGCAGTTCTTC
CDR3aa: CAVGSGRSYEQFF
v_gene: TRBV28
abundance: NA
d_gene: TRBD2
j_gene: TRBJ2-1

CDR3nt: TGTGCCAGCAGCCCGGTAGCGGGGGGGACCTACGAGCAGTACTTC
CDR3aa: CASSPVAGGTYEQYF
v_gene: TRBV7-2
abundance: NA
d_gene: TRBD2
j_gene: TRBJ2-7

CDR3nt: TGTGCCAGCGCCCGGGACAGTCACAATGAGCAGTTCTTC
CDR3aa: CASARDSHNEQFF
v_gene: TRBV2
abundance: NA
d_gene: TRBD1
j_gene: TRBJ2-1

CDR3nt: TGCGCCAGCAGCCAAGACCCCGGGAGGGCCTACGAGCAGTACTTC
CDR3aa: CASSQDPGRAYEQYF
v_gene: TRBV4-3
abundance: NA
d_gene: TRBD2
j_gene: TRBJ2-7

CDR3nt: TGTGCCAGCAGCCCCCGGCGGGGATATGAAAAACTGTTTTTT
CDR3aa: CASSPRRGYEKLFF
v_gene: TRBV7-2
abundance: NA
d_gene: NA
j_gene: TRBJ1-4

CDR3nt: TGTGCCAGCAGCTTCAGTCGACTAGCGGGAGTCGGAGAGCAGTACTTC
CDR3aa: CASSFSRLAGVGEQYF
v_gene: TRBV7-2
abundance: few
d_gene: TRBD2
j_gene: TRBJ2-7

CDR3nt: TGTGCCAGCAGTTCCGGGACAGGGATCCGGGAGACCCAGTACTTC
CDR3aa: CASSSGTGIRETQYF
v_gene: TRBV27
abundance: NA
d_gene: TRBD1
j_gene: TRBJ2-5

CDR3nt: TGTGCCAGCAGTAAGGGACTAGCGGGAATCACCGGGGAGCTGTTTTTT
CDR3aa: CASSKGLAGITGELFF
v_gene: TRBV2
abundance: NA
d_gene: TRBD2
j_gene: TRBJ2-2

CDR3nt: TGTGCCAGCAGCTTAGCGCGCGGGGCTAGCGGGAGCACAGAGACCCAGTACTTC
CDR3aa: CASSLARGASGSTETQYF
v_gene: TRBV7-8
abundance: NA
d_gene: TRBD2
j_gene: TRBJ2-5

CDR3nt: TGTGCCAGCAGCCAATTACCGGGACAGGGGGCCCACGAGCAGTACTTC
CDR3aa: CASSQLPGQGAHEQYF
v_gene: TRBV4-2
abundance: NA
d_gene: TRBD1
j_gene: TRBJ2-7

CDR3nt: TGTGCCAGCAGCCCTCCCTTAGCCAAAAACATTCAGTACTTC
CDR3aa: CASSPPLAKNIQYF
v_gene: TRBV7-3
abundance: NA
d_gene: NA
j_gene: TRBJ2-4